A selection of T cell receptor beta chains follows, all from one sample in a study of blood T cell repertoires in COVID-19. Assay: immunoSEQ multiplex PCR; the TCRdb copy retains only in-frame clones and omits some. The sample has fewer than 350,000 clones, approximately 91% seen once. Source material: PBMCs or T cells enriched from blood (not recorded which). The origin of the receptors is a woman aged 40 to 55 with acute COVID-19. CDR3s include the opening cysteine and the closing phenylalanine or tryptophan. The order of the fields is clone size, CDR3 length, V gene, J gene, CDR3 protein. Clone size is not always given. Where it is, it says once, few, many or a class for expanded clones.

size: NA; length: 14; V: TRBV6-5; J: TRBJ2-5; CDR3: CASSLSRYQETQYF
size: NA; length: 15; V: TRBV6-5; J: TRBJ2-6; CDR3: CASSRQFTGANVLTF
size: NA; length: 14; V: TRBV2; J: TRBJ1-6; CDR3: CASRFGPYNSPLHF
size: NA; length: 15; V: TRBV7-9; J: TRBJ2-1; CDR3: CASSLIRGSYNEQFF
size: NA; length: 13; V: TRBV5-6; J: TRBJ2-2; CDR3: CASSSGGTGELFF
size: NA; length: 13; V: TRBV12-3/TRBV12-4; J: TRBJ1-1; CDR3: CASRTHGSTEAFF
size: NA; length: 15; V: TRBV18; J: TRBJ2-7; CDR3: CASSSTGTGVYEQYF
size: once; length: 14; V: TRBV29-1; J: TRBJ2-7; CDR3: CSVEGLSGRYEQYF
size: NA; length: 14; V: TRBV30; J: TRBJ2-5; CDR3: CAFAEAGAGETQYF
size: NA; length: 14; V: TRBV13; J: TRBJ2-7; CDR3: CASTRTGGSYEQYF
size: NA; length: 16; V: TRBV10-3; J: TRBJ1-5; CDR3: CAISTKPGQGGQPQHF
size: NA; length: 14; V: TRBV2; J: TRBJ2-1; CDR3: CASSEGRIVGEQFF
size: once; length: 15; V: TRBV9; J: TRBJ1-2; CDR3: CASSVDGVGNYGYTF
size: NA; length: 15; V: TRBV7-8; J: TRBJ1-6; CDR3: CASSLQSGQNSPLHF
size: NA; length: 15; V: TRBV30; J: TRBJ1-2; CDR3: CAWSVGRTGHYGYTF
size: NA; length: 15; V: TRBV5-5; J: TRBJ2-1; CDR3: CASTLLAISYNEQFF
size: NA; length: 15; V: TRBV3-1/TRBV3-2; J: TRBJ1-2; CDR3: CASSQGYRGNYGYTF
size: NA; length: 12; V: TRBV11-3; J: TRBJ2-5; CDR3: CASSLGRGAQYF
size: NA; length: 18; V: TRBV5-1; J: TRBJ2-3; CDR3: CASSLGLGTGGLSDTQYF
size: NA; length: 15; V: TRBV28; J: TRBJ2-5; CDR3: CASSQAGGLGETQYF
size: NA; length: 13; V: TRBV6-5; J: TRBJ2-5; CDR3: CASSTTGSETQYF
size: NA; length: 16; V: TRBV7-9; J: TRBJ1-4; CDR3: CASSYLTTGGNEKLFF
size: once; length: 14; V: TRBV7-2; J: TRBJ1-1; CDR3: CASSLNSPNTEAFF
size: NA; length: 14; V: TRBV7-2; J: TRBJ2-5; CDR3: CASSPDRGQQTQYF
size: NA; length: 13; V: TRBV7-7; J: TRBJ2-3; CDR3: CASSRLGRDTQYF
size: NA; length: 15; V: TRBV7-9; J: TRBJ2-7; CDR3: CASSSRDRAYYEQYF
size: NA; length: 15; V: TRBV27; J: TRBJ2-1; CDR3: CASSLQRERYREQFF
size: NA; length: 16; V: TRBV18; J: TRBJ2-5; CDR3: CASSPPRGQGQETQYF
size: NA; length: 16; V: TRBV11-2; J: TRBJ1-4; CDR3: CASSLGQGIGNEKLFF
size: NA; length: 13; V: TRBV14; J: TRBJ1-2; CDR3: CASSPNTYYGYTF
size: NA; length: 13; V: TRBV6-5; J: TRBJ1-2; CDR3: CASRGQVYYGYTF
size: once; length: 14; V: TRBV6-5; J: TRBJ1-1; CDR3: CASTYLTGGTEAFF
size: NA; length: 14; V: TRBV24-1; J: TRBJ1-2; CDR3: CATSAGRPGYGYTF
size: NA; length: 14; V: TRBV28; J: TRBJ1-2; CDR3: CASSFGIRERGYTF
size: once; length: 14; V: TRBV2; J: TRBJ2-2; CDR3: CASNQGDYTGELFF
size: NA; length: 15; V: TRBV9; J: TRBJ1-6; CDR3: CASSALGQSHSPLHF
size: NA; length: 14; V: TRBV6-5; J: TRBJ1-6; CDR3: CASTGRSYNSPLHF
size: NA; length: 13; V: TRBV7-2; J: TRBJ2-5; CDR3: CASSFGQQETQYF
size: NA; length: 15; V: TRBV9; J: TRBJ2-1; CDR3: CASGYGAFGANEQFF
size: few; length: 16; V: TRBV21-1; J: TRBJ1-3; CDR3: CASSKTLLRAGNTIYF
size: NA; length: 14; V: TRBV28; J: TRBJ1-1; CDR3: CASSPPGGLTEAFF
size: NA; length: 16; V: TRBV7-2; J: TRBJ2-3; CDR3: CASSLAGGRAVDTQYF
size: NA; length: 15; V: TRBV5-4; J: TRBJ2-2; CDR3: CASSTQITNTGELFF
size: NA; length: 16; V: TRBV19; J: TRBJ1-6; CDR3: CASPRTGGIFNSPLHF
size: few; length: 16; V: TRBV3-1/TRBV3-2; J: TRBJ2-7; CDR3: CASSQDLQGASYEQYF
size: NA; length: 16; V: TRBV5-8; J: TRBJ1-4; CDR3: CASSLGHKATNEKLFF
size: few; length: 12; V: TRBV6-2/TRBV6-3; J: TRBJ2-3; CDR3: CASSQGADTQYF
size: NA; length: 15; V: TRBV14; J: TRBJ2-5; CDR3: CASSQGRQGQETQYF
size: NA; length: 15; V: TRBV11-2; J: TRBJ2-1; CDR3: CASSPEHGDPYEQFF
size: NA; length: 14; V: TRBV7-9; J: TRBJ1-2; CDR3: CASSSLFNINGYTF
size: NA; length: 11; V: TRBV7-2; J: TRBJ2-3; CDR3: CASSKQNTQYF
size: NA; length: 14; V: TRBV2; J: TRBJ1-2; CDR3: CASSGTQGADGYTF
size: NA; length: 16; V: TRBV4-1; J: TRBJ1-5; CDR3: CASSQEGTGINQPQHF
size: NA; length: 17; V: TRBV20-1; J: TRBJ2-1; CDR3: CSASGAPLQGFIDEQFF
size: NA; length: 16; V: TRBV4-2; J: TRBJ2-3; CDR3: CASSTTSGLSTDTQYF
size: NA; length: 17; V: TRBV6-2/TRBV6-3; J: TRBJ1-5; CDR3: CASSYEPGESINQPQHF
size: NA; length: 13; V: TRBV12-3/TRBV12-4; J: TRBJ2-1; CDR3: CASIGGLYNEQFF
size: NA; length: 14; V: TRBV10-1; J: TRBJ1-2; CDR3: CASSESEGIYGYTF
size: NA; length: 16; V: TRBV15; J: TRBJ2-3; CDR3: CATSRGLAGSTDTQYF